The rows below give T cell receptor beta chains drawn from one sample of a study of cytomegalovirus exposure and HLA in healthy donors. Libraries were prepared by immunoSEQ multiplex PCR; TCRdb keeps only in-frame clonotypes and omits some of them. In the table there are around 50,000 clones, approximately 52% of which are singletons. Sequencing was performed on PBMCs. These receptors were obtained from a human donor in good health. The CDR3 runs from the conserved cysteine through the conserved F or W. The order of the fields is CDR3 DNA, CDR3 protein, clone size, V gene, D gene, J gene. A D gene is named only where the DNA matches it firmly. Size is stated for part of the rows, as once, few or many counts, or as a class when the clone is expanded.

CDR3 DNA: TGCGCCAGCACCACGGTGGGGAGGGGGGGCACAGATACGCAGTATTTT
CDR3 protein: CASTTVGRGGTDTQYF
clone size: -
V gene: TRBV5-1
D gene: -
J gene: TRBJ2-3

CDR3 DNA: TGCGCCAGCAGGGAGAACGCGGGGGGCAATGAGCAGTTCTTC
CDR3 protein: CASRENAGGNEQFF
clone size: -
V gene: TRBV5-1
D gene: TRBD2
J gene: TRBJ2-1

CDR3 DNA: TGTGCCAGCAGCTGGGGGACCGGGACTAGTAGCGATACGCAGTATTTT
CDR3 protein: CASSWGTGTSSDTQYF
clone size: -
V gene: TRBV5-6
D gene: TRBD2
J gene: TRBJ2-3

CDR3 DNA: TGTGCCAGCAGCCGCAGAGACGGGATGAACACTGAAGCTTTCTTT
CDR3 protein: CASSRRDGMNTEAFF
clone size: few
V gene: TRBV7-9
D gene: -
J gene: TRBJ1-1

CDR3 DNA: TGCAGCGTTGTAGAACAGACATCCTCTGGAAACACCATATATTTT
CDR3 protein: CSVVEQTSSGNTIYF
clone size: -
V gene: TRBV29-1
D gene: -
J gene: TRBJ1-3

CDR3 DNA: TGTGCCAGCAGCTCCGACTATAGCGGGGGAGGCAATGAGCAGTTCTTC
CDR3 protein: CASSSDYSGGGNEQFF
clone size: -
V gene: TRBV7-2
D gene: TRBD2
J gene: TRBJ2-1

CDR3 DNA: TGTGCCAGCAGCTTGGCCTTTCACGGGACTAGCAACGGGGAGCTGTTTTTT
CDR3 protein: CASSLAFHGTSNGELFF
clone size: once
V gene: TRBV5-4
D gene: TRBD2
J gene: TRBJ2-2

CDR3 DNA: TGTGCCACCAGCAGATCACAGATGCCAGATACGCAGTATTTT
CDR3 protein: CATSRSQMPDTQYF
clone size: -
V gene: TRBV15
D gene: -
J gene: TRBJ2-3

CDR3 DNA: TGTGCCACCAGCAGACCTAATTATGGGACAGGGGCAGGTGGCTACACCTTC
CDR3 protein: CATSRPNYGTGAGGYTF
clone size: -
V gene: TRBV15
D gene: TRBD1
J gene: TRBJ1-2

CDR3 DNA: TGTGCCAGCAGTTACTCCCGGACAGGGACCTATGGCTACACCTTC
CDR3 protein: CASSYSRTGTYGYTF
clone size: -
V gene: TRBV6-5
D gene: TRBD1
J gene: TRBJ1-2

CDR3 DNA: TGTGCCAGCAGCGCCAGGACAGGGGATGGCCGCGGCTACACCTTC
CDR3 protein: CASSARTGDGRGYTF
clone size: few
V gene: TRBV7-2
D gene: TRBD1
J gene: TRBJ1-2

CDR3 DNA: TGTGCCAGCAGCGTAGACGGAGGGTCCTACAATGAGCAGTTCTTC
CDR3 protein: CASSVDGGSYNEQFF
clone size: few
V gene: TRBV9
D gene: -
J gene: TRBJ2-1

CDR3 DNA: TGTGCCAGCAGTTACACATTAGCGGTGGCCAAAAACATTCAGTACTTC
CDR3 protein: CASSYTLAVAKNIQYF
clone size: -
V gene: TRBV6-5
D gene: -
J gene: TRBJ2-4

CDR3 DNA: TGTGCCAGTACCGGGGAATGGGCCGGGAATGAAAAACTGTTTTTT
CDR3 protein: CASTGEWAGNEKLFF
clone size: -
V gene: TRBV19
D gene: -
J gene: TRBJ1-4

CDR3 DNA: TGTGCCAGCAGTTACGGGACTCCCAATGAGCAGTTCTTC
CDR3 protein: CASSYGTPNEQFF
clone size: once
V gene: TRBV6-5
D gene: -
J gene: TRBJ2-1

CDR3 DNA: TGTGCCAGCAGTTCTGGCATCAACACTGAAGCTTTCTTT
CDR3 protein: CASSSGINTEAFF
clone size: -
V gene: TRBV9
D gene: -
J gene: TRBJ1-1

CDR3 DNA: TGCAGCGTCCCCCAGGAAGGTGGCCTCAGGGATGGCTACCCCTTC
CDR3 protein: CSVPQEGGLRDGYPF
clone size: few
V gene: TRBV29-1
D gene: -
J gene: TRBJ1-2

CDR3 DNA: TGTGCCAGCAGCTCTGGACTAGCGGGGGGCCGGAATACGCAGTATTTT
CDR3 protein: CASSSGLAGGRNTQYF
clone size: -
V gene: TRBV5-4
D gene: TRBD2
J gene: TRBJ2-3

CDR3 DNA: TGTGCCAGCAGTGGAAGGGACAGGGGTTATAGCAATCAGCCCCAGCATTTT
CDR3 protein: CASSGRDRGYSNQPQHF
clone size: -
V gene: TRBV2
D gene: TRBD1
J gene: TRBJ1-5

CDR3 DNA: TGCGCCAGCAGCCCTAGGACAGGGGGCACTGAAGCTTTCTTT
CDR3 protein: CASSPRTGGTEAFF
clone size: -
V gene: TRBV5-1
D gene: TRBD1
J gene: TRBJ1-1

CDR3 DNA: TGTGCCACCAGCACAGGGACAGGGGTCCGCTTACTATATGGCTACACCTTC
CDR3 protein: CATSTGTGVRLLYGYTF
clone size: -
V gene: TRBV15
D gene: TRBD1
J gene: TRBJ1-2

CDR3 DNA: TGTGCCAGCAGCATAGAGTGGAGCCAGTACTTC
CDR3 protein: CASSIEWSQYF
clone size: -
V gene: TRBV7-8
D gene: -
J gene: TRBJ2-5

CDR3 DNA: TGTGCCAGCAGTTACGAGGGGGTGAGCACAGATACGCAGTATTTT
CDR3 protein: CASSYEGVSTDTQYF
clone size: few
V gene: TRBV6-5
D gene: -
J gene: TRBJ2-3

CDR3 DNA: TGCGCCAGCAGCCAAGAAAGGACAGGGGTCTACGAGCAGTACTTC
CDR3 protein: CASSQERTGVYEQYF
clone size: few
V gene: TRBV4-1
D gene: TRBD1
J gene: TRBJ2-7

CDR3 DNA: TGCGCCAGCAGCCAAGCGAACGGGGGGGCCTACAATGAGCAGTTCTTC
CDR3 protein: CASSQANGGAYNEQFF
clone size: -
V gene: TRBV4-3
D gene: TRBD2
J gene: TRBJ2-1

CDR3 DNA: TGTGCCAGCAGCCCCGATAGACAAGGGGCGCGGAACTGGGAGCAGTACTTC
CDR3 protein: CASSPDRQGARNWEQYF
clone size: -
V gene: TRBV7-9
D gene: -
J gene: TRBJ2-7

CDR3 DNA: TGTGCCAGCAGCTTAAACAGGGGGGAGACCCAGTACTTC
CDR3 protein: CASSLNRGETQYF
clone size: -
V gene: TRBV7-2
D gene: TRBD1
J gene: TRBJ2-5

CDR3 DNA: TGTGCCAGCAGCTCAGGCAGGGATGGGGTTGGAGCTTTCTTT
CDR3 protein: CASSSGRDGVGAFF
clone size: few
V gene: TRBV7-2
D gene: -
J gene: TRBJ1-1

CDR3 DNA: TGCGCCAGCAGCTCGACGGGGGGGAACACTGAAGCTTTCTTT
CDR3 protein: CASSSTGGNTEAFF
clone size: -
V gene: TRBV5-1
D gene: -
J gene: TRBJ1-1

CDR3 DNA: TGTGCCAGCAGCTTCAATGGGGGGTTGAACACTGAAGCTTTCTTT
CDR3 protein: CASSFNGGLNTEAFF
clone size: -
V gene: TRBV7-9
D gene: -
J gene: TRBJ1-1

CDR3 DNA: TGTGCCAGCAGAAACGGTGTTAGTAAAGAGACCCAGTACTTC
CDR3 protein: CASRNGVSKETQYF
clone size: few
V gene: TRBV6-6
D gene: -
J gene: TRBJ2-5

CDR3 DNA: TGTGCCTGGAGTGTACAGGGTGGAAGAACCCAGTACTTC
CDR3 protein: CAWSVQGGRTQYF
clone size: few
V gene: TRBV30
D gene: -
J gene: TRBJ2-5

CDR3 DNA: TGTGCCTGGGGGGGACAGCACTCTGGGGCCAACGTCCTGACTTTC
CDR3 protein: CAWGGQHSGANVLTF
clone size: -
V gene: TRBV30
D gene: TRBD1
J gene: TRBJ2-6

CDR3 DNA: TGCGCCAGCAGCTTGGGATCAGCGGGGGGCGGGGAGACCCAGTACTTC
CDR3 protein: CASSLGSAGGGETQYF
clone size: -
V gene: TRBV5-1
D gene: TRBD2
J gene: TRBJ2-5

CDR3 DNA: TGTGCCACCTCGGGACACCGGAACACCGGGGAGCTGTTTTTT
CDR3 protein: CATSGHRNTGELFF
clone size: -
V gene: TRBV19
D gene: -
J gene: TRBJ2-2

CDR3 DNA: TGTGCCTGGAGTGGACAGGCCCACTACGAGCAGTACTTC
CDR3 protein: CAWSGQAHYEQYF
clone size: -
V gene: TRBV30
D gene: -
J gene: TRBJ2-7

CDR3 DNA: TGCGCCAGCAGCTTAAGGCAGCGCGAAAAACTGTTTTTT
CDR3 protein: CASSLRQREKLFF
clone size: -
V gene: TRBV5-1
D gene: -
J gene: TRBJ1-4

CDR3 DNA: TGTGCCTGTACTAGAGGGAGATTTTCCTCTGGGGCCAACGTCCTGACTTTC
CDR3 protein: CACTRGRFSSGANVLTF
clone size: few
V gene: TRBV30
D gene: -
J gene: TRBJ2-6

CDR3 DNA: TGTGCCAGCAGTTCCGACACGGTTCCAAACGAGCAGTACTTC
CDR3 protein: CASSSDTVPNEQYF
clone size: -
V gene: TRBV28
D gene: -
J gene: TRBJ2-7

CDR3 DNA: TGCGCCAGCAACCAAGAGGACCGGGAAAATCAGCCCCAGCATTTT
CDR3 protein: CASNQEDRENQPQHF
clone size: -
V gene: TRBV4-1
D gene: -
J gene: TRBJ1-5